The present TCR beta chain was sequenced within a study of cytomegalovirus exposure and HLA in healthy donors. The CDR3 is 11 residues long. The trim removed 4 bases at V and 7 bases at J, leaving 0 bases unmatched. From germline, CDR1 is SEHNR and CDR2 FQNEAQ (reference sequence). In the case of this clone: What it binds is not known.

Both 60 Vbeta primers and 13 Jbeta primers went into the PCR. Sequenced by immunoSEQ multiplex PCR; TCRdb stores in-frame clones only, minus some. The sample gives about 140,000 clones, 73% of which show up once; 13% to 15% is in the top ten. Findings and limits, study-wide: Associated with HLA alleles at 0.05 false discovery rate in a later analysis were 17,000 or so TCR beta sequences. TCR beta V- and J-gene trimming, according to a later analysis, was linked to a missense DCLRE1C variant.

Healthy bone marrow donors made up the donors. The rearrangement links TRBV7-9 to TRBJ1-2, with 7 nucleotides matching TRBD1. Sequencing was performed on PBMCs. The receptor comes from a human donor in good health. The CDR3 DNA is TGTGCCAGCAGCTCAGGGGGTGGCTACACCTTC. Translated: CASSSGGGYTF.